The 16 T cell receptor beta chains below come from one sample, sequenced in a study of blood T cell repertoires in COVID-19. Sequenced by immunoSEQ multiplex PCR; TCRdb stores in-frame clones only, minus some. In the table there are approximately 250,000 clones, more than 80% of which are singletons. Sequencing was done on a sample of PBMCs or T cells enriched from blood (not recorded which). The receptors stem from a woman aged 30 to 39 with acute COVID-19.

CDR3 sequence (DNA): TGTGCCAGCAGCCCGTGGGGGACAGGGGTGAAGGATTCACCCCTCCACTTT. It translates to CASSPWGTGVKDSPLHF. J is TRBJ1-6 and V is TRBV7-8, with TRBD1 matching 10 bases. The CDR3 contains 17 residues. Trimming at V came to 5 bases and at J to 8 bases, leaving 12 bases not matched to a gene. Germline CDR1 and CDR2: SGHVS and FQNEAQ.

Written as DNA, the CDR3 is TGTGCCAGCAGTTTAGGAGGGATCTACGAGCAGTACTTC. It yields the protein CASSLGGIYEQYF. The rearrangement links TRBV28 to TRBJ2-7, with D possibly matching TRBD2 (6 bases). The germline CDR1 and CDR2 sequences are MDHEN and SYDVKM. The CDR3 spans 13 residues. Trimming cost V 2 bases and J 3 bases, with 8 bases left between them.

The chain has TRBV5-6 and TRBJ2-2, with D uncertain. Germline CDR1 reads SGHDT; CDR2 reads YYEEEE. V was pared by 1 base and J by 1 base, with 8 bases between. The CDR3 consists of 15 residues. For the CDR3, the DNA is TGTGCCAGCAGCTTGTTCCAATTGAACACCGGGGAGCTGTTTTTT. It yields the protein CASSLFQLNTGELFF.

Here the CDR3 DNA reads TGTGCCAGCAGTACGGTGAACACTGAAGCTTTCTTT. This encodes CASSTVNTEAFF. The V gene is TRBV28, the J gene TRBJ1-1, with D hard to call. Germline V gene lookup returns CDR1 MDHEN and CDR2 SYDVKM. This CDR3 has 12 amino acids. V gave up 5 bases and J gave up 0 bases, with 4 bases separating them. The full variable domain, its missing parts supplied by reference TRBV28 and TRBJ1-1, is DVKVTQSSRYLVKRTGEKVFLECVQDMDHENMFWYRQDPGLGLRLIYFSYDVKMKEKGDIPEGYSVSREKKERFSLILESASTNQTSMYLCASSTVNTEAFFGQGTRLTVV.

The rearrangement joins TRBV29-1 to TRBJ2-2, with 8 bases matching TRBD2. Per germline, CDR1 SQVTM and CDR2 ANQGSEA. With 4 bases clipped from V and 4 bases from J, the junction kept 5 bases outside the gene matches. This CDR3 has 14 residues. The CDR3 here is CSVGGTSGTGELFF. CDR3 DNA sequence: TGCAGCGTTGGGGGGACTAGTGGCACCGGGGAGCTGTTTTTT.

This CDR3 is CASTIQGNSYEQYF. CDR3 sequence (DNA): TGTGCCAGCACGATACAGGGCAATAGCTACGAGCAGTACTTC. The chain joins TRBV6-6 to TRBJ2-7; tentative D call: TRBD1 (6 bases). This CDR3 has 14 amino acids. Germline CDR1 MNHNY, CDR2 SVGAGI (reference sequence). V lost 7 bases and J lost 3, with 16 bases in between.

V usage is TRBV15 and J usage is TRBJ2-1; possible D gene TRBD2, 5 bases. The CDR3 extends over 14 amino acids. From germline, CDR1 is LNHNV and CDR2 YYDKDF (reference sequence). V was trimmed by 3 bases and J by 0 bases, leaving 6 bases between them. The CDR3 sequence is CATSRAGSYNEQFF. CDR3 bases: TGTGCCACCAGCAGGGCGGGCTCCTACAATGAGCAGTTCTTC.

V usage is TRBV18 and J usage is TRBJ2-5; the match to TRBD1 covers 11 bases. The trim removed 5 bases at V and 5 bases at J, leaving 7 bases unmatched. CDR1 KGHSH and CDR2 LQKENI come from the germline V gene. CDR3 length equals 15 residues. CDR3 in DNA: TGTGCCAGCTCATCCGGGACAGGGGGAGTGGAGACCCAGTACTTC. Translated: CASSSGTGGVETQYF.

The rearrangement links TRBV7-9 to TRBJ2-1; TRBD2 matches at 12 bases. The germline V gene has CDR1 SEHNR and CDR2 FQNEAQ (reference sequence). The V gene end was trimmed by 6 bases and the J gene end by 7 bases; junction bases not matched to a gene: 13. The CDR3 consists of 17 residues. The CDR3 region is CASSPSPRTSGKNEQFF. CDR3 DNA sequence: TGTGCCAGCAGTCCCTCCCCACGGACTAGCGGGAAAAATGAGCAGTTCTTC. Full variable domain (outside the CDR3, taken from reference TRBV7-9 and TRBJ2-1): DTGVSQNPRHKITKRGQNVTFRCDPISEHNRLYWYRQTLGQGPEFLTYFQNEAQLEKSRLLSDRFSAERPKGSFSTLEIQRTEQGDSAMYLCASSPSPRTSGKNEQFFGPGTRLTVL.

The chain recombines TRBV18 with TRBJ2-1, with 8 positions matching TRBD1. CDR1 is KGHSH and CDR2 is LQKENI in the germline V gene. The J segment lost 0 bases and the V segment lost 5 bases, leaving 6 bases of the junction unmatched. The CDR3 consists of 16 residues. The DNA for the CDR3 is TGTGCCAGCTCATGGGGACAGGCGGACTCCTACAATGAGCAGTTCTTC. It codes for CASSWGQADSYNEQFF.

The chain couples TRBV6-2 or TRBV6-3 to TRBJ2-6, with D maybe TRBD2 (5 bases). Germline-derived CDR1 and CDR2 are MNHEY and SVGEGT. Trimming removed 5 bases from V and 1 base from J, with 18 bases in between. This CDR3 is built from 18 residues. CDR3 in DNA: TGTGCCAGCAGTACAGAGAACTTGGACTTTTCTGGGGCCAACGTCCTGACTTTC. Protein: CASSTENLDFSGANVLTF.

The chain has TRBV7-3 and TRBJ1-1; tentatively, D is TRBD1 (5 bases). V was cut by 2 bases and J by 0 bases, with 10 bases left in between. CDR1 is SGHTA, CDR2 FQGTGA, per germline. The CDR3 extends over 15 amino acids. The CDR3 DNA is TGTGCCAGCAGCTTATCGACAGATATGAACACTGAAGCTTTCTTT. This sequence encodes CASSLSTDMNTEAFF.

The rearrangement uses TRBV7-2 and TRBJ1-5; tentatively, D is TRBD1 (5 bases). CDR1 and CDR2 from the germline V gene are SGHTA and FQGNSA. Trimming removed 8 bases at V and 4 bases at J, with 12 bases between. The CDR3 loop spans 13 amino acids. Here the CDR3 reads CASGQGSNQPQHF. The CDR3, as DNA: TGTGCCAGCGGACAAGGTTCAAATCAGCCCCAGCATTTT.

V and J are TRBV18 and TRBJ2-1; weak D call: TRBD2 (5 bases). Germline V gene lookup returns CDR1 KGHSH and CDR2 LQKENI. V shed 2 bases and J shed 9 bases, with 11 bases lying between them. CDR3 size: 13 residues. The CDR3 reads CASSPGSGGEQFF. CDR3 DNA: TGTGCCAGCTCACCAGGGTCAGGAGGTGAGCAGTTCTTC.

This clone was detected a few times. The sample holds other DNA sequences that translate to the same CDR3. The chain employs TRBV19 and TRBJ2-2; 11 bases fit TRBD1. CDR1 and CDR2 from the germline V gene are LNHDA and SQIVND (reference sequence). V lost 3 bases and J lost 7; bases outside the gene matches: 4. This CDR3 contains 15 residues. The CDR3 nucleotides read TGTGCCAGTAGTATCGGACAGGGGGCTGACGGGGAGCTGTTTTTT. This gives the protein CASSIGQGADGELFF.

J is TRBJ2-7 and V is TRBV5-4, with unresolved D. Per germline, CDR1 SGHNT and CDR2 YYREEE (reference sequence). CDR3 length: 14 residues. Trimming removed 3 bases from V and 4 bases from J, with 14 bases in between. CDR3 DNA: TGTGCCAGCAGCTACAGTGATGGCCGGTACGAGCAGTACTTC. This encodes CASSYSDGRYEQYF.